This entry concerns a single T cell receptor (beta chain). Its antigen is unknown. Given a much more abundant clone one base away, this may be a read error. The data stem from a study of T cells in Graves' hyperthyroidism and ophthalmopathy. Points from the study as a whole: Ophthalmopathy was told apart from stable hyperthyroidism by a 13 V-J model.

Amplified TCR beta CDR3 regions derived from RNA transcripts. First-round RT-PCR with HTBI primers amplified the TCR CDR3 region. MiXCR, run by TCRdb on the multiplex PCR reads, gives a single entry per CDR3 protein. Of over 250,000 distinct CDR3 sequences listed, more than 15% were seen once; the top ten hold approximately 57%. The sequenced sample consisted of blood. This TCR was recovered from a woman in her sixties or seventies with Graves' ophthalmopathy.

The CDR3 DNA reads TGTGCCAGCAGTCAGGGTGAATTCACAGATACGCAGTATTTT. This codes for CASSQGEFTDTQYF. The chain uses TRBV2 and TRBJ2-3; the D gene is possibly TRBD1 (5 bases). V was shortened by 5 bases and J by 2 bases, with 11 bases between the two germline ends. Germline CDR1 is SNHLY and CDR2 is FYNNEI. The CDR3 is made up of 14 amino acids.